The 23 T cell receptor beta chains below were found in one sample sequenced in a study of technical replicates of blood from a handful of donors. Measured with immunoSEQ multiplex PCR; TCRdb has only the in-frame clones, and not every one. The sample shows roughly 12,000 clones, approximately 94% of them seen only once. Sequenced material: PBMCs. The receptor source for this set is a human donor in good health.

The chain uses TRBV5-4 and TRBJ1-3; D is ambiguous. The germline CDR1 and CDR2 sequences are SGHNT and YYREEE (reference sequence). V was trimmed by 0 bases and J by 0 bases, leaving 13 bases between them. The CDR3 runs to 17 residues. Here the CDR3 reads CASSLGQAPISGNTIYF. Written as DNA, the CDR3 is TGTGCCAGCAGCTTGGGTCAGGCACCGATCTCTGGAAACACCATATATTTT.

This chain links TRBV28 with TRBJ1-2; D is uncertain. The CDR3 consists of 16 residues. The ends were cut back, 7 bases at V and 2 bases at J, with 20 bases in the middle. The germline V gene has CDR1 MDHEN and CDR2 SYDVKM. As DNA, the CDR3 is TGTGCCAGCAACAACCGGGATGGGTACAGAAACTATGGCTACACCTTC. Translating gives CASNNRDGYRNYGYTF.

The gene calls are TRBV15 and TRBJ2-5; unclear D gene. V lost 0 bases to trimming and J lost 9 bases, with 14 bases between them. This CDR3 comprises 14 residues. Germline CDR1 reads LNHNV; CDR2 reads YYDKDF (reference sequence). The CDR3 loop reads CATSREELPAAQYF. The CDR3 coding sequence is TGTGCCACCAGCAGAGAGGAACTACCCGCGGCCCAGTACTTC.

The V and J genes are TRBV5-4 and TRBJ2-7, with D perhaps TRBD1 (6 bases). This CDR3 spans 13 amino acids. Germline V lookup: CDR1 SGHNT, CDR2 YYREEE (reference sequence). Trimming cost V 4 bases and J 1 base, with 9 bases left between them. The CDR3 reads CASSPDRSYEQYF. The CDR3 coding sequence is TGTGCCAGCAGCCCCGACAGGTCCTACGAGCAGTACTTC.

The DNA of the CDR3 is TGTGCCACCCTAGGGCGGGAGATTTACAATGAGCAGTTCTTC. It codes for CATLGREIYNEQFF. The V call is TRBV2, the J call TRBJ2-1; 7 bases map to TRBD2. The CDR3 has 14 residues. Germline trimming cut 10 bases from V and 4 bases from J; bases unmatched to any gene: 10. CDR1 SNHLY and CDR2 FYNNEI come from the germline V gene.

The chain is built from TRBV4-1 and TRBJ2-2; 12 nucleotides match TRBD2. V trimming: 5 bases; J trimming: 5 bases; junction bases outside the gene matches: 9. CDR1 MGHRA and CDR2 YSYEKL come from the germline V gene. The CDR3 is 17 amino acids. The CDR3 nucleotides are TGCGCCAGCAGCGATGAAGGACTAGCGGGACCTACCGGGGAGCTGTTTTTT. This sequence encodes CASSDEGLAGPTGELFF.

The chain has TRBV9 and TRBJ1-4; 8 positions agree with TRBD1. V was pared by 6 bases and J by 0 bases, with 4 bases of the junction left unmatched. The CDR3 runs 15 residues. Germline V gives CDR1 SGDLS, CDR2 YYNGEE. The CDR3 here is CASTSTGATNEKLFF. CDR3 nucleotides: TGTGCCAGCACTTCGACAGGGGCAACTAATGAAAAACTGTTTTTT.

This clone came up once. The rearrangement uses TRBV30 and TRBJ1-2; 10 bases are a match to TRBD1. CDR3 length equals 13 residues. J gave up 5 bases and V 4 bases, and 4 bases lay outside the gene matches. Germline assignment: CDR1 GTSNPN and CDR2 SVGIG (reference sequence). CDR3 amino acids: CAWNPGQGYGYTF. The CDR3 bases are TGTGCCTGGAATCCGGGACAGGGGTATGGCTACACCTTC.

This chain uses TRBV19 with TRBJ2-5, with TRBD1 matching 12 bases. Germline values: CDR1 LNHDA, CDR2 SQIVND (reference sequence). The CDR3 length is 16 residues. V was clipped by 3 bases and J by 4 bases; unmatched bases: 6. CDR3 bases: TGTGCCAGTAGTATCGGGACAGGGGGCGCGGGAGAGACCCAGTACTTC. Amino acids: CASSIGTGGAGETQYF.

V is TRBV7-9 and J is TRBJ2-3; 7 bases are shared with TRBD2. CDR3 length equals 13 residues. Trimming cost V 5 bases and J 6 bases; bases outside gene matches: 5. Germline CDR1 is SEHNR and CDR2 is FQNEAQ (reference sequence). The CDR3 nucleotides read TGTGCCAGCAGCCCACGACTAGCTGATACGCAGTATTTT. The encoded protein is CASSPRLADTQYF.

Details on this clone: At one end, the junction sequence differs from germline, possibly due to a read error. V gene TRBV11-2 combines with J gene TRBJ2-3, with D tentatively TRBD2 (5 bases). CDR3 size: 13 residues. The germline CDR1 and CDR2 sequences are SGHAT and FQNNGV. CDR3 DNA sequence: TGTGCCAGCAGCGTAGACTACTTTGATACGCAGTATTTT. Its protein product is CASSVDYFDTQYF.

V usage is TRBV5-1 and J usage is TRBJ2-7; D is unresolved. V was clipped by 0 bases and J by 0 bases, with 13 bases between them. Germline-derived CDR1 and CDR2 are SGHRS and YFSETQ. The CDR3 is 16 amino acids. DNA of the CDR3: TGCGCCAGCAGCTTGGGGCAGGCCCTAAGCTCCTACGAGCAGTACTTC. Its protein product is CASSLGQALSSYEQYF.

This clone has a handful of counts. The CDR3 DNA sequence: TGTGCCAGCAGCTCCAGGACTAGCGGGAGGTGGGGCGAGCAGTTCTTC. This encodes CASSSRTSGRWGEQFF. The chain carries TRBV7-2 and TRBJ2-1; 14 bases align to TRBD2. Germline-derived CDR1 and CDR2 are SGHTA and FQGNSA. The CDR3 has 16 amino acids. V was clipped by 4 bases and J by 10 bases; unmatched bases: 9.

The V gene is TRBV18, the J gene TRBJ2-6; D might be TRBD1 (8 bases). The germline V gene has CDR1 KGHSH and CDR2 LQKENI. This CDR3 is built from 18 residues. V lost 2 bases to trimming and J lost 2 bases, with 16 bases between them. CDR3 DNA: TGTGCCAGCTCACCATACGGACAGGGAGGGGCTGGGGCCAACGTCCTGACTTTC. This gives the protein CASSPYGQGGAGANVLTF.

The V gene is TRBV7-8, the J gene TRBJ1-1, with unresolved D. Per the germline V gene, CDR1 is SGHVS and CDR2 is FQNEAQ. The CDR3 is made up of 15 amino acids. Trimming left V 1 base short and J 1 base short, with 10 bases between. The CDR3 DNA reads as TGTGCCAGCAGCTTAGTAAGACATCCGAACACTGAAGCTTTCTTT. Translation gives CASSLVRHPNTEAFF.

The chain joins TRBV2 to TRBJ2-1; maybe TRBD2 (5 bases). The CDR3 totals 14 residues. The V gene lost 0 bases and the J gene lost 7 bases, with 10 bases spanning the gap. Germline V CDR1 and CDR2: SNHLY, FYNNEI. The CDR3 reads CASSEARTSNEQFF. CDR3 sequence (DNA): TGTGCCAGCAGTGAAGCCCGGACTTCGAATGAGCAGTTCTTC.

V is TRBV15 and J is TRBJ2-2; 8 bases map to TRBD2. There are 16 residues in the CDR3. The germline V gene encodes CDR1 LNHNV and CDR2 YYDKDF (reference sequence). The J segment lost 4 bases and the V segment lost 0 bases, leaving 4 bases of the junction unmatched. The DNA for the CDR3 is TGTGCCACCAGCAGAGACCCCGGGACTAGCACCGGGGAGCTGTTTTTT. This translates into CATSRDPGTSTGELFF.

V is TRBV7-9 and J is TRBJ2-3, with 10 bases aligning to TRBD1. Germline trimming cut 5 bases from V and 2 bases from J; bases unmatched to any gene: 7. Germline CDR1 and CDR2: SEHNR and FQNEAQ (reference sequence). The CDR3 has 16 residues. The CDR3, as DNA: TGTGCCAGCAGCCTGATGGACAGGGGGGTCACAGATACGCAGTATTTT. Protein: CASSLMDRGVTDTQYF.

Of note for this clone: The junction and the germline gene differ at one end; a read error may be behind it. V is TRBV5-1 and J is TRBJ2-1; D unresolved. Germline V gene sequence: CDR1 SGHRS, CDR2 YFSETQ. The CDR3 totals 11 residues. The CDR3 spells CASSSDNEQFF. CDR3 DNA sequence: TGCGCCAGCAGCTCCGACAATGAGCAGTTCTTC. Based on the CDR3 plus reference TRBV5-1 and TRBJ2-1, the full variable domain is KAGVTQTPRYLIKTRGQQVTLSCSPISGHRSVSWYQQTPGQGLQFLFEYFSETQRNKGNFPGRFSGRQFSNSRSEMNVSTLELGDSALYLCASSSDNEQFFGPGTRLTVL.

The chain recombines TRBV7-6 with TRBJ2-2, with a weak D call TRBD1 (5 bases). The CDR3 runs to 15 residues. V lost 4 bases to trimming and J lost 4 bases, with 13 bases between them. Germline CDR1 reads SGHVS; CDR2 reads FNYEAQ. CDR3 DNA sequence: TGTGCCAGCAGCTCTACAAGGGGTTCCACCGGGGAGCTGTTTTTT. As protein: CASSSTRGSTGELFF.

This chain connects TRBV30 to TRBJ2-6; tentative D call: TRBD2 (6 bases). V lost 2 bases and J 4 bases, leaving 18 bases between the germline ends. The CDR3 sequence is 17 residues long. The germline CDR1 and CDR2 sequences are GTSNPN and SVGIG (reference sequence). As DNA, the CDR3 is TGTGCCTGGAGTCCCGGGACTTCCGTCGCCGGGGCCAACGTCCTGACTTTC. It specifies CAWSPGTSVAGANVLTF.

In its sample, this clone was seen a few times. The chain links TRBV6-4 to TRBJ2-6; tentatively, D is TRBD1 (7 bases). This CDR3 has 16 amino acids. Germline values: CDR1 MRHNA, CDR2 SNTAGT. Trimming removed 3 bases from V and 3 bases from J, with 12 bases in between. DNA of the CDR3: TGTGCCAGCAGTGAGGAGGGGGCAGGTGGGGCCAACGTCCTGACTTTC. Translated: CASSEEGAGGANVLTF.

The gene calls are TRBV7-9 and TRBJ2-1; D is undetermined. Per germline, CDR1 SEHNR and CDR2 FQNEAQ (reference sequence). The CDR3 extends over 12 amino acids. Trimming removed 4 bases from V and 8 bases from J, with 9 bases in between. The CDR3 nucleotides are TGTGCCAGCAGCTCCGACTTTTATGAGCAGTTCTTC. Amino acid sequence: CASSSDFYEQFF.